Listed below are T cell receptor beta chains from one sample, sequenced in a study of T cells in Graves' hyperthyroidism and ophthalmopathy. TCRdb fed the multiplex PCR reads into MiXCR, producing one record per CDR3 protein. The sample records under 400,000 distinct CDR3 sequences, 15% to 17% being singletons. Sequenced sample: blood. The receptor source for this set is a woman aged 18-29 years with Graves' hyperthyroidism that later progressed to Graves' ophthalmopathy. Both conserved end residues are part of each CDR3. The order of the fields is clone size, D gene, V gene, J gene, CDR3 DNA, CDR3 protein. The D gene is left open where the match is weak. Not every row has a clone size; where given, it reads once, few, many or a size class.

few	TRBD1	TRBV7-2	TRBJ1-5	TGTGCCAGCAGCTCGATATTCTACAGGGGTCCTAATCAGCCCCAGCATTTT	CASSSIFYRGPNQPQHF
many	TRBD1	TRBV2	TRBJ2-7	TGTGCCAGCAGCGCTACAGGGGGCGAATCCTACGAGCAGTACTTC	CASSATGGESYEQYF
many	-	TRBV28	TRBJ2-7	TGTGCCAGCAGTTTATACAGGGCGGGTTTTTACGAGCAGTACTTC	CASSLYRAGFYEQYF
-	-	TRBV7-9	TRBJ2-1	TGTGCCAGCAGCTTAACCCCGGTGGTGGGGTCCTACAATGAGCAGTTCTTC	CASSLTPVVGSYNEQFF
many	-	TRBV28	TRBJ1-6	TGTGCCAGCACCCGAGGCGGGTTATCAATTTCACCCCTCCACTTT	CASTRGGLSISPLHF
few	TRBD1	TRBV7-9	TRBJ1-2	TGTGCCAGCAGACGAGGACAGGGGAGCCGTGATGGCTACACCTTC	CASRRGQGSRDGYTF
many	-	TRBV6-1	TRBJ1-5	TGTGCCAGCAGTGTTACAGGAGGTCTTAGCAATCAGCCCCAGCATTTT	CASSVTGGLSNQPQHF
-	TRBD1	TRBV29-1	TRBJ1-2	TGCAGCGTTAATCCCGGGACAGGGAATGGCTACACCTTC	CSVNPGTGNGYTF
many	TRBD2	TRBV14	TRBJ2-1	TGTGCCAGCAGCCACGACCTAGCGGGAGGGTGGGACAATGAGCAGTTCTTC	CASSHDLAGGWDNEQFF
many	TRBD1	TRBV12-3/TRBV12-4	TRBJ1-1	TGTGCCAGCAGCCAGGGGGCTTTTGTCCCTGAAGCTTTCTTT	CASSQGAFVPEAFF
few	TRBD2	TRBV12-3/TRBV12-4	TRBJ2-1	TGTGCCAGCAGTCCGCGGACTAGCGGGAAAAATGAGCAGTTCTTC	CASSPRTSGKNEQFF
few	TRBD1	TRBV6-1	TRBJ1-3	TGTGCCAGCAGCCGGGTGGGACAGGGTCGAGGAAACACCATATATTTT	CASSRVGQGRGNTIYF
many	TRBD1	TRBV28	TRBJ2-1	TGTGCCAGCAGTCAAGGGACAGGGTGGTTCTTC	CASSQGTGWFF
many	TRBD2	TRBV12-3/TRBV12-4	TRBJ2-7	TGTGCCAGCTCCGGGACTAGCCCCTACGAGCAGTACTTC	CASSGTSPYEQYF
few	-	TRBV20-1	TRBJ1-5	TGCAGTGCTAGAGTGGGGGGTCCAGGGGTAGGCACACAGCCCCAGCATTTT	CSARVGGPGVGTQPQHF
-	-	TRBV27	TRBJ2-3	TGTGCCAGCAGTAGACTACCGTCTGGCACAGATACGCAGTATTTT	CASSRLPSGTDTQYF
many	TRBD2	TRBV15	TRBJ2-7	TGTGCCACCAGCAGAGGACTAGCGGGAGGATACGAGCAGTACTTC	CATSRGLAGGYEQYF
many	-	TRBV27	TRBJ1-2	TGTGCCAGCAGTTTAGGCACCTATGGCTACACCTTC	CASSLGTYGYTF
-	TRBD1	TRBV30	TRBJ1-1	TGTGCCTGGAACCTTAACAGGGGCACTGAAGCTTTCTTT	CAWNLNRGTEAFF
many	-	TRBV20-1	TRBJ2-7	TGCAGTGCTAGAGATCGAGGTCTAGCGCTTTACGAGCAGTACTTC	CSARDRGLALYEQYF
many	TRBD1	TRBV20-1	TRBJ2-3	TGCAGTGCTAGAAAAACAGGGGGCCACACAGATACGCAGTATTTT	CSARKTGGHTDTQYF
-	-	TRBV18	TRBJ2-2	TGTGCCAGCTCACCATATCGCCGTGGCCCGAACACCGGGGAGCGGTTTTTT	CASSPYRRGPNTGERFF
many	TRBD2	TRBV27	TRBJ2-3	TGTGCCAGCAGTCTACTAGCGGGAGGGTCATCTAGCACAGATACGCAGTATTTT	CASSLLAGGSSSTDTQYF
many	-	TRBV7-9	TRBJ2-5	TGTGCCAGCAGCCGCCAGCACAGGGTTGCAGAGACCCAGTACTTC	CASSRQHRVAETQYF
many	-	TRBV2	TRBJ2-2	TGTGCCAGCAGTGTACAGGGAGGCACCGGGGAGCTGTTTTTT	CASSVQGGTGELFF
many	-	TRBV18	TRBJ2-1	TGTGCCAGCTCACCACTTGGGAAATACAATGAGCAGTTCTTC	CASSPLGKYNEQFF
-	-	TRBV28	TRBJ1-2	TGTGCCAGCAGTCCCGCCGTGGGGGCGGCTGGCTACACCTTC	CASSPAVGAAGYTF
many	-	TRBV6-1	TRBJ1-2	TGTGCCAGTACAGGGTCAGTGGGGTTGAACTATGGCTACACCTTC	CASTGSVGLNYGYTF
many	TRBD2	TRBV24-1	TRBJ2-1	TGTGCCACCAGTGAGGTAGCGGGAGGTGGTTATGAGCAGTTCTTC	CATSEVAGGGYEQFF
-	TRBD2	TRBV3-1	TRBJ2-7	TGTGCCAGCAGCCCCGAGCGGGAGGGGACTATAGAGCAGTACTTC	CASSPEREGTIEQYF
-	TRBD2	TRBV9	TRBJ2-1	TGTGCCAGCAGCGTAGCCCCTCTAGCGGGACCCTACAATGAGCAGTTCTTC	CASSVAPLAGPYNEQFF
-	TRBD1	TRBV19	TRBJ2-1	TGTGCCAGTAGTATAGAGGGGGGGGACAGGGTGAGAAATGAGCAGTTCTTC	CASSIEGGDRVRNEQFF
-	-	TRBV18	TRBJ2-5	TGTGCCAGCTCCCCTTTCGGGGAGACCCAGTACTTC	CASSPFGETQYF
-	TRBD1	TRBV12-3/TRBV12-4	TRBJ1-6	TGTGCCAGCAGTCCGCCTCCTCTAACAGGGGGTTCGCGATCACCCCTCCACTTT	CASSPPPLTGGSRSPLHF
many	-	TRBV7-8	TRBJ1-1	TGTGCCAGCAGCTTATCAGCGGGGGCGAACACTGAAGCTTTCTTT	CASSLSAGANTEAFF
-	TRBD2	TRBV27	TRBJ2-1	TGTGCCAGCGGGGTTACTAGCGGGAGAGGTGAGCAGTTCTTC	CASGVTSGRGEQFF
many	TRBD1	TRBV12-3/TRBV12-4	TRBJ2-4	TGTGCCAGCAGTTACACAGGGGGCGCGAACATTCAGTACTTC	CASSYTGGANIQYF
many	TRBD2	TRBV7-8	TRBJ2-1	TGTGCCAGCAGCCCAAGCCTGGGACTAGCGGGAAGCTCCTACAATGAGCAGTTCTTC	CASSPSLGLAGSSYNEQFF
many	-	TRBV29-1	TRBJ2-1	TGCAGCGTTGAGCATGAAAGGATATCAGGGGAGCAGTTCTTC	CSVEHERISGEQFF
few	-	TRBV30	TRBJ2-5	TGTGCCTGGACCCGGGGGCTCTACCAAGAGACCCAGTACTTC	CAWTRGLYQETQYF
many	-	TRBV6-1	TRBJ2-7	TGTGCCAGCTGGCGTGCGGAAGGGGCCTACGAGCAGTACTTC	CASWRAEGAYEQYF
many	TRBD2	TRBV11-2	TRBJ2-2	TGTGCCAGCAGCCCTAGCGGGACCAACACCGGGGAGCTGTTTTTT	CASSPSGTNTGELFF
many	-	TRBV5-1	TRBJ1-1	TGCGCCAGCAGCGTGAGACAGCAGAACACTGAAGCTTTCTTT	CASSVRQQNTEAFF
few	TRBD1	TRBV4-2	TRBJ2-7	TGTGCCAGCAGCCATCGGACAGGGGATTTCTACGAGCAGTACTTC	CASSHRTGDFYEQYF
once	-	TRBV12-3/TRBV12-4	TRBJ1-3	TGTGCCAGCAGTTCTCCCAGGGTCTTTTCTGGAAACACCATATATTTT	CASSSPRVFSGNTIYF
many	TRBD1	TRBV20-1	TRBJ2-1	TGCAGTGCTACATTCGACAGGGTCTCCTACAATGAGCAGTTCTTC	CSATFDRVSYNEQFF
many	TRBD1	TRBV5-1	TRBJ2-7	TGCGCCAGCAGCCCCGGGACAGTCTCCTACGAGCAGTACTTC	CASSPGTVSYEQYF
few	-	TRBV5-4	TRBJ2-1	TGTGCCAGCAGCTATGACCCGGGAGATGAGCAGTTCTTC	CASSYDPGDEQFF